This T cell receptor beta chain was sequenced during a study of human CD4 T cells and Enterobacteriaceae. Whole-study results and caveats: Ex vivo clonotype reactivity was inferred only by sequence matching.

This clone was detected only a few times. Its antigen is unidentified. Sequencing was performed with immunoSEQ multiplex PCR; in TCRdb, only in-frame clones are kept and a portion is missing. The profile shows about 29,000 clones, about 82% of them singletons. The CDR3 runs to 16 residues. Germline V gene sequence: CDR1 MGHDK, CDR2 SYGVNS. The V and J ends lost 3 bases and 6 bases respectively, with 20 bases between them. Sorting took every CD4+ cell except CD45RA+CCR7+CD95- naive cells, reaching over 95% purity. CD8+, CD14+, CD16+, CD56+, CD19+ and CD25-bright cells were excluded before sorting. V and J are TRBV25-1 and TRBJ1-2; the D gene is possibly TRBD1 (6 bases). The TCR originated in a human donor in good health. The sequenced material came from memory CD4+ T cells from blood. The CDR3 region is CASSEGVTGYVHGYTF. The CDR3 DNA is TGTGCCAGCAGTGAGGGAGTGACAGGCTACGTTCATGGCTACACCTTC.